A selection of T cell receptor beta chains follows, all from one sample in a study of shared clonotypes between healthy human individuals. Clones were read by immunoSEQ multiplex PCR, and TCRdb kept only the in-frame ones, dropping some. The sample includes 550,000 to 800,000 clones, about 92% of them seen just once. The sequencing input was memory CD8+ T cells from PBMCs. These TCRs come from a young man in good health. Some clones in this sample may be carry-over from other donors' samples. CDR3s leave out the opening cysteine and the closing phenylalanine or tryptophan. The order of the fields is V gene, CDR3 protein.

v_call: TRBV19; cdr3_aa: ASKRQGYTEAF
v_call: TRBV7-9; cdr3_aa: ASSGETQY
v_call: TRBV7-2; cdr3_aa: ASSLDPRGAGGFYEQY
v_call: TRBV29-1; cdr3_aa: SVEEPLLAGRSHEQF
v_call: TRBV19; cdr3_aa: ASSISWAGGNTEAF
v_call: TRBV9; cdr3_aa: ASSTSGGTREQY
v_call: TRBV7-6; cdr3_aa: ASSPRTGEQF
v_call: TRBV27; cdr3_aa: ASRLGVPSYNEQF
v_call: TRBV7-8; cdr3_aa: ASSQGQGAYNEQF
v_call: TRBV5-6; cdr3_aa: ASSLLDGRSTGELF
v_call: TRBV18; cdr3_aa: ASSSLGQGVDEQF
v_call: TRBV28; cdr3_aa: ASSLMRRGQPQH
v_call: TRBV2; cdr3_aa: ASTAGSYEQY
v_call: TRBV14; cdr3_aa: ASSWGQYTEAF
v_call: TRBV7-9; cdr3_aa: ASSSRSGRRFGEQF
v_call: TRBV15; cdr3_aa: ATSSSLVGEQY
v_call: TRBV6-1; cdr3_aa: ASSEGTVAYEQY
v_call: TRBV7-9; cdr3_aa: ASSSAGTWETQY
v_call: TRBV7-9; cdr3_aa: ASSTSGVAKNIQY
v_call: TRBV7-8; cdr3_aa: ASSLGTSRTYEQY
v_call: TRBV7-9; cdr3_aa: ASSFTGGSEQY
v_call: TRBV10-3; cdr3_aa: AISEYSGNTIY
v_call: TRBV27; cdr3_aa: ASSSLGTGSSGANVLT
v_call: TRBV29-1; cdr3_aa: SVASYNEQF
v_call: TRBV15; cdr3_aa: ATSREGWGTEVQETQY
v_call: TRBV15; cdr3_aa: ATSREGIGTARHNEQF
v_call: TRBV6-5; cdr3_aa: ASSYQGGWDEQF
v_call: TRBV6-4; cdr3_aa: ASSDENEQF
v_call: TRBV27; cdr3_aa: ASSPRSPYGYT
v_call: TRBV19; cdr3_aa: ASSPGQGGIYEQF
v_call: TRBV30; cdr3_aa: ASGSSYNSPLH
v_call: TRBV27; cdr3_aa: ASSRPGSSYNEQF
v_call: TRBV5-1; cdr3_aa: ASSLPGTGLETQY
v_call: TRBV6-5; cdr3_aa: ASSYGGAHNEQF
v_call: TRBV10-1; cdr3_aa: ASSGTYEQY